This record looks at one TCR beta chain sequence and its context. The CDR3 spans 13 residues. Trimming cost V 1 base and J 6 bases; bases outside gene matches: 1. Germline V gives CDR1 SEHNR, CDR2 FQNEAQ (reference sequence). This sample was taken from a study of T cells in Graves' hyperthyroidism and ophthalmopathy. Template material for amplifying TCR beta CDR3 regions consisted of RNA transcripts. An initial round of RT-PCR targeting the TCR CDR3 relied on the HTBI primer set. TCRdb re-called the multiplex PCR reads through MiXCR, storing one row per CDR3 protein. The data show around 530,000 distinct CDR3 sequences, approximately 17% seen once.

The sequenced sample was blood. This TCR was recovered from a woman between 18 and 29 years old with Graves' ophthalmopathy. The rearrangement uses TRBV7-9 and TRBJ2-7; 9 bases fit TRBD2. The CDR3 DNA follows: TGTGCCAGCAGCTTAGGGCGGGAGGGCGAGCAGTACTTC. It yields the protein CASSLGREGEQYF.